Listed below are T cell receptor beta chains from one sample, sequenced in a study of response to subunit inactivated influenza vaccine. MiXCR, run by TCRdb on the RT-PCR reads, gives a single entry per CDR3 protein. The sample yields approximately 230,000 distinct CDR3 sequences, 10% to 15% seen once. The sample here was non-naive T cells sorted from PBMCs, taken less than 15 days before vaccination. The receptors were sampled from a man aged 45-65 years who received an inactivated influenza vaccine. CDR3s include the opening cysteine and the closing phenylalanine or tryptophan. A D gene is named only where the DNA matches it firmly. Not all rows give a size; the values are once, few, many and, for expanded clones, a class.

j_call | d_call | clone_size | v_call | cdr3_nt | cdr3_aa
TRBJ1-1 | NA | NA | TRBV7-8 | TGTGCCAGCAGCCTATCCTACAGGGAAAGCACTGAAGCTTTCTTT | CASSLSYRESTEAFF
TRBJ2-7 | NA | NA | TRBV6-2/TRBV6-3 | TGTGCCAGCAGGCCTTCGGGACCGAAATCCTACGAGCAGTACTTC | CASRPSGPKSYEQYF
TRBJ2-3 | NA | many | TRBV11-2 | TGTGCCAGCAGCCTTCGACAGGTCACAGATACGCAGTATTTT | CASSLRQVTDTQYF
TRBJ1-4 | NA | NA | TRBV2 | TGTGCCAGCAGTTCTCCGGGACGGATTAATGAAAAACTGTTTTTT | CASSSPGRINEKLFF
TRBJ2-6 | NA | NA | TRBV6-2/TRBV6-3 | TGTGCCAGCAGTTACTCAGGGGACGGGGCCAACGTCCTGACTTTC | CASSYSGDGANVLTF
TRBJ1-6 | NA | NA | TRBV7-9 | TGTGCCAGCAGCTTATGGTCAGGGGCTGATTCACCCCTCCACTTT | CASSLWSGADSPLHF
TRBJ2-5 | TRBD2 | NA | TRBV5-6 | TGTGCCAGCAGCTTGCCCCCAGCGGGGGGGCGTGAGACCCAGTACTTC | CASSLPPAGGRETQYF
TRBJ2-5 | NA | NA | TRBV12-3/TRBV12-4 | TGTGCCAGCAGTTTAGCCAGGACTGCGGGGGAGACCCAGTACTTC | CASSLARTAGETQYF
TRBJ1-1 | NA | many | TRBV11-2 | TGTGCCAGCAGCTTAGGGTCGAACACTGAAGCTTTCTTT | CASSLGSNTEAFF
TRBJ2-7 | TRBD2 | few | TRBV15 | TGTGCCACCAGCAGAGAGTACAGCGGGGTCTCCTACGAGCAGTACTTC | CATSREYSGVSYEQYF
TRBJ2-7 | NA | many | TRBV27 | TGTGCCAGCAGTTCCGGGACGCTAAGCTCCTACGAGCAGTACTTC | CASSSGTLSSYEQYF
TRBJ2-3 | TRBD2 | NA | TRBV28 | TGTGCCGCTGGGGGGGGGGTCGCAGCAGATACGCAGTATTTT | CAAGGGVAADTQYF
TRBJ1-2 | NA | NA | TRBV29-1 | TGCAGCGTCAGGGACGGACCTAACTATGGCTACACCTTC | CSVRDGPNYGYTF
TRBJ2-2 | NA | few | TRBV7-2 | TGTGCCAGCAGCTTTTGGAGCAGTTCGGATTATGCCGGGGAGCTGTTTTTT | CASSFWSSSDYAGELFF
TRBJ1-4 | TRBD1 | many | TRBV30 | TGTGCCTGGAGTGACCCGGGACAGGGGGCTTATACTGAAAAACTGTTTTTT | CAWSDPGQGAYTEKLFF
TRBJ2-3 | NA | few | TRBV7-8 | TGTGCCAGCAGCCCCGGGATCACAGATACGCAGTATTTT | CASSPGITDTQYF
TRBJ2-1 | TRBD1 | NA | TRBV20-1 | TGCAGTGCTACCCGGACAGGGGGCAGGTATGACAATGAGCAGTTCTTC | CSATRTGGRYDNEQFF
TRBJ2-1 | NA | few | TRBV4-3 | TGCGCCAGCAGCCCCGGGGTTGCTTGGAGGGAGCAGTTCTTC | CASSPGVAWREQFF
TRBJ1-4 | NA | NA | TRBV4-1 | TGCGCCAGCAGCCAAGAGACAGGCAAGAATGAAAAACTGTTTTTT | CASSQETGKNEKLFF
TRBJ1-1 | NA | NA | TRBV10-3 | TGTGCCATCACCGACGCGCCGCCGAACACTGAAGCTTTCTTT | CAITDAPPNTEAFF
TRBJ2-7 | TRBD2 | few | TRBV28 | TGTGCCAGCAGTGGGACTAGCGGGGGGGCCTACGAGCAGTACTTC | CASSGTSGGAYEQYF
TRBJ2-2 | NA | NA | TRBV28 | TGTGCCAGCAGTCCCACCAGGGAGCTGTTTTTT | CASSPTRELFF
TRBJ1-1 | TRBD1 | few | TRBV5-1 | TGCGCCAGCAGCTTGGGGGACAGGGAGGTCACTGAAGCTTTCTTT | CASSLGDREVTEAFF
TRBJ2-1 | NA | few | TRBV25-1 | TGTGCCAGCAGTGACAGGGTAAGCTCCTACAATGAGCAGTTCTTC | CASSDRVSSYNEQFF
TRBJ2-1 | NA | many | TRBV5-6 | TGTGCCAGCAGCTTATTGGGTGTATCCGTCGACAATGAGCAGTTCTTC | CASSLLGVSVDNEQFF
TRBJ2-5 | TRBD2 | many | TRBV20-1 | TGCAGTGCCCAAGGACTAGCGGGGACGCGGGAGACCCAGTACTTC | CSAQGLAGTRETQYF
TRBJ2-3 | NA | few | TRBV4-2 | TGTGCCAGCAGCCAATTTCTCTCCGGGATACAGGGTGGGGCAGATACGCAGTATTTT | CASSQFLSGIQGGADTQYF
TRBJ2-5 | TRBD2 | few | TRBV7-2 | TGTGCCAGCAGCGAGACTAGCGGGAGGGTTGAGACCCAGTACTTC | CASSETSGRVETQYF
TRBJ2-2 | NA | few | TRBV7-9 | TGTGCCAGCAGCTCACCTAGAAACCCCGGGGAGCTGTTTTTT | CASSSPRNPGELFF
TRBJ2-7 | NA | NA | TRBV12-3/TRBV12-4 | TGTGCCAGCAGTTTAGCGGGATTCTCCTACGAGCAGTACTTC | CASSLAGFSYEQYF
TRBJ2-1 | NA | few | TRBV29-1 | TGCAGCGTTGCAGCGGTCCGCGGGAATGAGCAGTTCTTC | CSVAAVRGNEQFF
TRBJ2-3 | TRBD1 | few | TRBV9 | TGTGCCAGCAGCGTAGAGTTTGGGACAGCCACAGATACGCAGTATTTT | CASSVEFGTATDTQYF
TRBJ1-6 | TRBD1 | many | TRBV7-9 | TGTGCCAGCAGCTCGGGACAGGGGGGTGCCTATAATTCACCCCTCCACTTT | CASSSGQGGAYNSPLHF
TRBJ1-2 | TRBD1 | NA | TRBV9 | TGTGCCAGCAGCGTAGGGACAGGGGGCTACACCTTC | CASSVGTGGYTF
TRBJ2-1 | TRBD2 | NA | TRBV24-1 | TGTGCCACCAGCGGGACTAGCGGGCTGACTTACAATGAGCAGTTCTTC | CATSGTSGLTYNEQFF
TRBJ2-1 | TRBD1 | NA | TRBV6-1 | TGTGCCATCTGCCGGGACAGGGCTGATGAGCAGTTCTTC | CAICRDRADEQFF
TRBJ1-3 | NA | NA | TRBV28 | TGTGCCAGCACCCCCTTTGGAAACACCATATATTTT | CASTPFGNTIYF
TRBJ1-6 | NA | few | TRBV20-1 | TGCAGTGCTAGAGCTGGGGGAGACGGATCACCCCTCCACTTT | CSARAGGDGSPLHF
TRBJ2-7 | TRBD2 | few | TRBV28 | TGTGCCAGCAGTCAAAGCGGGAGGACCCTCGAGCAGTACTTC | CASSQSGRTLEQYF
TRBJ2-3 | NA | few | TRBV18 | TGTGCCAGCTCACCACCCCGGCTTCCAGATACGCAGTATTTT | CASSPPRLPDTQYF
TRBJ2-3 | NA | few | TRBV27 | TGTGCCAGCAAAGGGCGTTACCAGGGAGATACGCAGTATTTT | CASKGRYQGDTQYF
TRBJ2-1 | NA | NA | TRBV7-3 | TGTGCCAGCAGCTATAATCTAGCCCCCCCAAACAATGAGCAGTTCTTC | CASSYNLAPPNNEQFF
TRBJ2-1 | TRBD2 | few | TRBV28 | TGTGCCAGCAGTACCCCGTGCGGGAGCAGGGACAATGAGCAGTTCTTC | CASSTPCGSRDNEQFF
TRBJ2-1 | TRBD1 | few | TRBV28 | TGTGCCAGCACCACGACAGGGGGGTACAATGAGCAGTTCTTC | CASTTTGGYNEQFF
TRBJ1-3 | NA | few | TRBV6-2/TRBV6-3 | TGTGCCAGCAGTCGGAGTGACGGGTCTGGAAACACCATATATTTT | CASSRSDGSGNTIYF
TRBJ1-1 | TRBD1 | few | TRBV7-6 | TGTGCCAGCAGCGTGCGACAGGGTGCTCAGGACACTGAAGCTTTCTTT | CASSVRQGAQDTEAFF
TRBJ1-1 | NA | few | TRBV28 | TGTGCCAGCCAATCACCTCGGGGGGTTGGCAACACTGAAGCTTTCTTT | CASQSPRGVGNTEAFF
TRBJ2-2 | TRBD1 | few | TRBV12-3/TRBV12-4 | TGTGCCAGCAGTAGGACAGGGGCGGGGACCGGGGAGCTGTTTTTT | CASSRTGAGTGELFF
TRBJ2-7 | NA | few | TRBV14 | TGTGCCAGCAGCGCCAGGGGTTCCCACGAGCAGTACTTC | CASSARGSHEQYF
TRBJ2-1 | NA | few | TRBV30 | TGTGCCTGGAGTATACTGGCGTACAATGAGCAGTTCTTC | CAWSILAYNEQFF
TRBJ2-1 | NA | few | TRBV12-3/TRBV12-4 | TGTGCCAGCACCCACCCCCAGGCGGGGTCCAGTTACAATGAGCAGTTCTTC | CASTHPQAGSSYNEQFF
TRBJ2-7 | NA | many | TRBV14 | TGTGCCAGCAGCCCCCTACCGACCGGGGTACACGAGCAGTACTTC | CASSPLPTGVHEQYF
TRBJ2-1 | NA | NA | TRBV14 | TGTGCCAGCAGCCAACAGTCTTACAATGAGCAGTTCTTC | CASSQQSYNEQFF
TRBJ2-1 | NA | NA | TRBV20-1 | TGCAGTGCTAGAGGACCCCGCGGGGGCCCCTCCTACTACAATGAGCAGTTCTTC | CSARGPRGGPSYYNEQFF